A single sample gave rise to the 25 T cell receptor beta chains below, sequenced in a study of glioma-infiltrating T cells. Amplification of TCR alpha and beta CDR3 regions from RNA used iRepertoire nested multiplex PCR. TCRdb ran MiXCR on the multiplex PCR reads and lists one entry per CDR3 protein. The sample consists of some 99,000 distinct CDR3 sequences, less than 30% of them appearing once. The source material was glioma tissue, nonneoplastic brain tissue, or PBMCs (not recorded which). The receptors here all came from a human donor with low-grade glioma or glioblastoma, undergoing nonglioma brain surgery, or in good health (not recorded which).

This clonotype was seen repeatedly, ten times or more. The chain uses TRBV19 and TRBJ2-1, with D possibly TRBD2 on 5 matching bases. The CDR3 loop spans 15 amino acids. The germline V gene has CDR1 LNHDA and CDR2 SQIVND (reference sequence). Trimming pared 7 bases from V and 3 bases from J, leaving 16 bases between. CDR3: CASKVQLGLYNEQFF. The CDR3 DNA reads TGTGCCAGTAAAGTTCAGCTCGGACTCTACAATGAGCAGTTCTTC.

This clonotype was seen many times. CDR3: CSASPETFGNTIYF. CDR3 nucleotide sequence: TGCAGTGCTAGCCCCGAGACATTCGGAAACACCATATATTTT. The chain carries TRBV20-1 and TRBJ1-3, with D hard to call. Between the trimmed V and J ends, which lost 3 bases and 4 bases, there was a span of 13 bases. This CDR3 region has 14 residues. In germline, CDR1 is DFQATT, CDR2 SNEGSKA (reference sequence).

The chain has TRBV20-1 and TRBJ1-5; D is perhaps TRBD1 (5 bases). CDR1 and CDR2 (germline): DFQATT, SNEGSKA (reference sequence). Trimming removed 2 bases from V and 5 bases from J, with 31 bases in between. This CDR3 spans 20 amino acids. The CDR3 here is CSARPSGAGVFGLGDQPQHF. CDR3 nucleotides: TGCAGTGCTAGACCCTCTGGGGCGGGGGTTTTCGGTTTAGGCGATCAGCCCCAGCATTTT.

As to this clonotype: This may be a read error, as it is one base from a much larger clone. CDR3 DNA sequence: TGTGCCAGCAGTTACTCAGAGGGGGGGTCCTACAATGAGCAGCTCTTC. Protein product: CASSYSEGGSYNEQLF. The genes are TRBV6-6 and TRBJ2-1, with D possibly TRBD2 on 7 matching bases. The CDR3 extends over 16 amino acids. CDR1 is MNHNY, CDR2 SVGAGI, per germline (reference sequence).

In this sample, this clonotype turned up many times. The gene calls are TRBV7-2 and TRBJ1-1; D gene ambiguous. The CDR3 spans 13 residues. Germline V CDR1 and CDR2: SGHTA, FQGNSA. Trimming cost V 5 bases and J 4 bases, with 11 bases left between them. The CDR3 spells CASSQRYGTEAFF. The CDR3 DNA reads TGTGCCAGCAGCCAGCGATACGGCACTGAAGCTTTCTTT.

Ten or more counts support this clonotype. The V call is TRBV4-3, the J call TRBJ2-7; D might be TRBD1 or TRBD2, each matching 6 bases. CDR1 and CDR2 from the germline V gene are LGHNA and YSLEER. The CDR3 spans 13 residues. With 3 bases removed from V and 5 bases from J, the gap between germline ends came to 11 bases. The CDR3 region has the DNA TGCGCCAGCAGCCAGTATAGGGGGGACGAGCAGTACTTC. Its protein product is CASSQYRGDEQYF.

This rearrangement joins TRBV4-3 to TRBJ1-2; maybe TRBD1 (6 bases). The CDR3 runs to 16 residues. Trimming took off 4 bases at V and 4 bases at J, with 19 bases between the two ends. CDR1 LGHNA and CDR2 YSLEER come from the germline V gene. CDR3: CASSPGGGSRLYGYTF. The DNA for the CDR3 is TGCGCCAGCAGCCCAGGAGGGGGGAGCCGTCTCTATGGCTACACCTTC.

The chain joins TRBV18 to TRBJ2-7; 16 nucleotides align to TRBD2. With 3 bases clipped from V and 5 bases from J, the junction kept 4 bases outside the gene matches. This CDR3 has 16 amino acids. Germline V gene data show CDR1 as KGHSH and CDR2 as LQKENI. This CDR3 reads CASSPGTSGRGNEQYF. Here the CDR3 DNA reads TGTGCCAGCTCACCCGGGACTAGCGGGAGGGGAAACGAGCAGTACTTC.

This clonotype was detected ten times or more. The chain combines TRBV9 with TRBJ1-1, with 8 bases that match TRBD1. This CDR3 has 16 residues. Germline trimming cut 4 bases from V and 1 base from J; bases unmatched to any gene: 9. From germline, CDR1 is SGDLS and CDR2 YYNGEE. The CDR3 DNA reads TGTGCCAGCAGCAAGGACAGGGCGGCCCCGAACACTGAAGCTTTCTTT. Its translation is CASSKDRAAPNTEAFF.

As concerns this clonotype: Just one base apart from a much larger clone, this may be a read error. The rearrangement joins TRBV4-2 to TRBJ2-7, with 7 bases that match TRBD1. This CDR3 region has 15 residues. In germline, CDR1 is LGHNA, CDR2 YNFKEQ. Trimming took 4 bases from V and 0 from J; bases not matched to a gene: 6. Here the CDR3 reads CASSPGEGASYEQYF. CDR3 nucleotide sequence: TGTGCCAGCAGCCCAGGAGAGGGGGCCTCCTACGAGCAGTACTTC.

The table lists this clonotype with many counts. This chain joins TRBV12-3 or TRBV12-4 and TRBJ2-1, with 11 bases lining up with TRBD2. V shed 7 bases and J 12 bases; nucleotides not matched to a gene: 11. There are 14 residues in the CDR3. The CDR3 loop is CASIQGLAGPGQFF. The CDR3 bases are TGTGCCAGCATTCAAGGACTAGCGGGTCCTGGGCAGTTCTTC.

Details on this clonotype: Possible read error: a much larger clone is one base away. The chain uses TRBV7-9 and TRBJ2-7, with a weak D call TRBD1 (6 bases). The CDR3 sequence is 13 residues long. Germline V lookup: CDR1 SEHNR, CDR2 FQNEAQ (reference sequence). CDR3 loop: CAISSHLRGEQYF. CDR3 in DNA: TGTGCCATCAGCTCCCACCTCAGGGGCGAGCAGTACTTC.

A single count supports this clonotype. This may come from a read error, since a much larger clone is one base off. The V gene is TRBV4-1, the J gene TRBJ2-1; no clear D. Looked up from germline, CDR1 is MGHRA and CDR2 is YSYEKL. Trimming stripped 4 bases from V and 11 bases from J, with 18 bases between. This CDR3 is built from 14 residues. For the CDR3, the DNA is TGCGCCAGCAGCCTACTAAAGAATAGGAATAAGCAGTTCTTC. The encoded protein is CASSLLKNRNKQFF.

This clonotype has at least ten counts. At one of its ends the junction is not consistent with the germline gene, which may arise from a read error. The chain joins TRBV24-1 to TRBJ2-3; TRBD1 might be the D (5 bases). CDR3 length: 16 residues. CDR1 KGHDR and CDR2 SFDVKD come from the germline V gene. The CDR3 nucleotides are TGTGCCACCAGTGTACCCGAGCGAGGCTTGACAGACACGCAGTATTTT. It translates to CATSVPERGLTDTQYF.

This clonotype was seen ten or more times. The J gene is TRBJ2-1, the V gene TRBV7-3; 7 positions agree with TRBD1. V shed 3 bases, J shed 0 bases, and the junction held 2 bases outside the gene matches. The CDR3 has 15 residues. Germline V lookup: CDR1 SGHTA, CDR2 FQGTGA. The CDR3 spells CASSLTGSSYNEQFF. CDR3 bases: TGTGCCAGCAGCTTGACAGGGAGCTCCTACAATGAGCAGTTCTTC.

The sample holds many counts of this clonotype. The chain uses TRBV6-1 and TRBJ2-1; 8 nucleotides align to TRBD2. Germline V CDR1 and CDR2: MNHNS, SASEGT. This CDR3 spans 16 amino acids. V lost 5 bases, J lost 8 bases, and 14 bases stayed unmatched. The CDR3 here is CASSYHRAGVMDEQFF. CDR3 nucleotide sequence: TGTGCCAGCAGTTATCACCGAGCGGGAGTTATGGATGAGCAGTTCTTC.

This clonotype was observed a single time. A read error is possible here, since a much larger clone lies one base away. The gene calls are TRBV29-1 and TRBJ1-5; TRBD1 matches 7 bases. Germline-derived CDR1 and CDR2 are SQVTM and ANQGSEA. Unmatched junction bases numbered 10, after V lost 8 bases and J lost 6 bases. This CDR3 has 13 amino acids. The CDR3 protein is CSISGTVGQPQHF. As DNA, the CDR3 is TGCAGCATATCCGGGACAGTGGGTCAGCCCCAGCATTTT.

In the case of this clonotype: The conserved final phenylalanine or tryptophan is absent from the CDR3, which likely points to a read error. The chain has TRBV6-9 and TRBJ2-7; D gene uncertain. Trimming took 3 bases from V and 5 from J, leaving 8 bases between them. The CDR3 loop spans 12 amino acids. The V gene's germline CDR1 is MNHGY and CDR2 SVAAGI. In DNA form, the CDR3 reads TGTGCCAGCAGTTACGAGGCTCACGAGCAGTACATC. Amino acid sequence: CASSYEAHEQYI.

Comments on this clonotype: A much larger clone differs from this one at a single base, so this may be a read error. The rearrangement joins TRBV12-3 or TRBV12-4 to TRBJ2-1, with D possibly matching TRBD2 (5 bases). CDR3 length: 12 residues. This chain's CDR3 is CASSFILGEHFF. The CDR3 bases are TGTGCCAGCAGTTTTATCCTGGGAGAGCATTTCTTC.

This clonotype was seen at least ten times. The chain couples TRBV12-3 or TRBV12-4 to TRBJ2-6; tentatively, D is TRBD1 (6 bases). The CDR3 loop spans 16 amino acids. Trimming pared 5 bases from V and 0 bases from J, leaving 11 bases between. CDR3 in DNA: TGTGCCAGCAGTGGGTGGACAGCCTCTGGGGCCAACGTCCTGACTTTC. This gives the protein CASSGWTASGANVLTF.

As regards this clonotype: A much larger clone differs from this one at a single base, so this may be a read error. V is TRBV11-3 and J is TRBJ2-7; TRBD1 is a possible D gene (6 bases). Germline V gene sequence: CDR1 SGHNT, CDR2 YENEEA. V lost 2 bases, J lost 9 bases, and 23 bases lay in between. The length of the CDR3 is 16 residues. The CDR3 bases are TGTGCCAGCAGCTTAAAAGACAGGTCCTCAACCAGACGGCAGTACTTC. It encodes CASSLKDRSSTRRQYF. Looking up the rest from reference TRBV11-3 and TRBJ2-7 gives the full variable domain: EAGVVQSPRYKIIEKKQPVAFWCNPISGHNTLYWYLQNLGQGPELLIRYENEEAVDDSQLPKDRFSAERLKGVDSTLKIQPAELGDSAVYLCASSLKDRSSTRRQYFGPGTRLTVT.

This chain uses TRBV7-3 with TRBJ2-3, with 9 nucleotides matching TRBD1. Trimming cost V 0 bases and J 4 bases; bases outside gene matches: 8. CDR3 length: 17 residues. The V gene's germline CDR1 is SGHTA and CDR2 FQGTGA. CDR3 nucleotide sequence: TGTGCCAGCAGCTTAACTGCGACAGGGGGTAGCGCAGATACGCAGTATTTT. Residues: CASSLTATGGSADTQYF.

Details on this clonotype: A much larger clone is a single base away; this may be a read error. The chain is built from TRBV7-2 and TRBJ2-7, with TRBD2 matching over 8 bases. This CDR3 has 13 amino acids. CDR1 and CDR2 (germline): SGHTA, FQGNSA. After removal of 8 bases from V and 2 bases from J, the junction contained 5 bases not matched to a gene. CDR3 DNA: TGTGCCAGCCATAGCGGGATGGCCTACGAGCAGTACTTC. Translating it yields CASHSGMAYEQYF.

This clonotype has a single count. Mismatch with germline at one junction end may stem from a read error. The rearrangement joins TRBV9 to TRBJ1-2; possible D gene TRBD1, 5 bases. This CDR3 is 15 amino acids long. The germline CDR1 and CDR2 sequences are SGDLS and YYNGEE. CDR3: CVSSVEGMGPKGYTF. The CDR3 nucleotides read TGTGTCAGCAGCGTAGAGGGTATGGGACCGAAGGGCTACACCTTC.

This clonotype was counted many times. The chain has TRBV19 and TRBJ2-5, with D perhaps TRBD1 (5 bases). V lost 3 bases and J 5 bases, leaving 10 bases between the germline ends. The CDR3 sequence is 13 residues long. The germline V gene has CDR1 LNHDA and CDR2 SQIVND (reference sequence). The CDR3 bases are TGTGCCAGTAGTATGGGGCGTGCGGAGACCCAGTACTTC. Protein: CASSMGRAETQYF.